This entry lists 5 T cell receptor beta chains sequenced from one sample in a study of cytomegalovirus exposure and HLA in healthy donors. 13 Jbeta primers and 60 Vbeta primers were used for the PCR. TCRdb keeps only in-frame clones here, not all; method: immunoSEQ multiplex PCR. The data hold 89,000 or so clones, with around four fifths observed a single time. Sequencing was performed on PBMCs. The receptor source for this set is a woman aged 18-29 years in good health and CMV-seropositive.

V is TRBV11-2 and J is TRBJ1-5, with D possibly TRBD1 on 5 matching bases. The CDR3 is made up of 14 amino acids. V lost 4 bases, J lost 4 bases, and 11 bases lay in between. In germline, CDR1 is SGHAT, CDR2 FQNNGV. The CDR3 nucleotides read TGTGCCAGCAGCTCGGAGGGGAGTAATCAGCCCCAGCATTTT. This codes for CASSSEGSNQPQHF.

The chain recombines TRBV25-1 with TRBJ2-5; D remains ambiguous. The assigned J gene may be wrong: the sequence end matches TRBJ2-7 better. The CDR3 has 15 residues. The germline V gene has CDR1 MGHDK and CDR2 SYGVNS. The CDR3 DNA reads as TGTGCCAGCAGTGAAGCGGTCGTCGATCGCTACGAGCAGTACTTC. Amino acids: CASSEAVVDRYEQYF.

In DNA form, the CDR3 reads TGTGCCAGCAGCCCCACACAGGGGGCCGATACGCAGTATTTT. Amino acid sequence: CASSPTQGADTQYF. This rearrangement joins TRBV7-9 to TRBJ2-3, with 9 bases aligning to TRBD1. The V gene end was trimmed by 5 bases and the J gene end by 6 bases; junction bases not matched to a gene: 6. CDR3 length: 14 residues. The germline gives CDR1 SEHNR, CDR2 FQNEAQ (reference sequence).

The chain combines TRBV5-1 with TRBJ2-2, with a tentative D call TRBD2 (5 bases). The CDR3 runs 14 residues. The V gene's germline CDR1 is SGHRS and CDR2 YFSETQ. The ends were cut back, 2 bases at V and 3 bases at J, with 8 bases in the middle. CDR3 sequence: CASSFSGDTGELFF. In nucleotides, the CDR3 is TGCGCCAGCAGCTTCAGCGGAGACACCGGGGAGCTGTTTTTT.

The rearrangement uses TRBV5-3 and TRBJ1-4, with a weak D call TRBD1 (5 bases). TRBV5-3 is treated as an ORF (open reading frame) with a function not yet certain. Deletions cut 4 bases from V and 7 bases from J, with 26 bases between. The CDR3 is 18 residues long. CDR3 DNA sequence: TGTGCCAGAAGCCTCGCCCCGGGGGTCTCGTACTTTGGTGAAAAACTGTTTTTT. Translating it yields CARSLAPGVSYFGEKLFF.